This TCR beta chain appears in the sequencing data of a study of T-cell reconstitution after alpha-beta-depleted transplantation in children. Study-wide points: The study reportedly traced alpha-beta T cells about two months after transplant to several hundred expanded graft clones. Surviving recipient T cells and thymic progenitors accounted for the high day-60 TCRbeta diversity observed in some patients.

V dropped 2 bases and J dropped 1 base, with 13 bases sitting between them. The CDR3 extends over 15 amino acids. From germline, CDR1 is SGDLS and CDR2 YYNGEE. The library targeted TCRbeta and was prepared with unique molecular identifiers. TCRdb reprocessed the PCR reads with MiXCR, giving one entry per CDR3 protein. The sample lists some 290,000 distinct CDR3 sequences, around 25% occurring once. To note about this clonotype: As yet, its antigen is unknown.

The material was PBMCs, mostly from graft donor cells, obtained 180 days after TCRalphabeta/CD19-depleted stem cell transplant. The chain has TRBV9 and TRBJ2-7; D is unclear. This clonotype was sampled from a male patient younger than 18 who had a stem cell transplant for acute lymphoblastic leukemia, so the T cells may come from the graft donor. CDR3 amino acids: CASSVDPGGSYEQYF. CDR3 DNA: TGTGCCAGCAGCGTCGACCCGGGTGGTTCCTACGAGCAGTACTTC.